Each of the 2 T cell receptor beta chains below was sequenced from the same sample in a study of OX40 agonist ivuxolimab in advanced cancers. Preparation of the library involved the immunoSEQ multiplex PCR assay. This immuneACCESS table, as held by TCRdb, lists in-frame sequences with V and J called but not all clones. Of the missing ones, under half trace to an unresolved V gene in checked studies; the others have no known cause. The table for this sample lists over 50,000 clones; 85% to 95% of them were counted only once. In total, the top ten clones hold under 15% of the sample. The sequenced sample was CD4+ or CD8+ T cells sorted from blood, obtained in a trial of the OX40 agonist ivuxolimab. The receptors were gathered from an adult with an advanced solid tumor such as melanoma, head and neck, liver or kidney cancer.

The chain carries TRBV27 and TRBJ1-5; D gene unclear. This CDR3 comprises 12 residues. Germline V lookup: CDR1 MNHEY, CDR2 SMNVEV (reference sequence). The ends were cut back, 8 bases at V and 4 bases at J, with 9 bases in the middle. Here the CDR3 DNA reads TGTGCCAGCGCGGGTTTAAATCAGCCCCAGCATTTT. This gives the protein CASAGLNQPQHF.

The chain joins TRBV25-1 to TRBJ2-1; D call uncertain. The V gene lost 2 bases and the J gene lost 3 bases, with 8 bases spanning the gap. The CDR3 has 14 amino acids. The V gene's germline CDR1 is MGHDK and CDR2 SYGVNS. The CDR3 loop reads CASSEVGNYNEQFF. Here the CDR3 DNA reads TGTGCCAGCAGTGAAGTAGGTAACTACAATGAGCAGTTCTTC.